This T cell receptor beta chain was obtained from a study of CD8 T cells in Susac syndrome. Findings of the study overall: That the number of individuals in its TCR sequencing and HLA analysis was relatively small was acknowledged by the study.

The CDR3 covers 11 residues. The germline CDR1 and CDR2 sequences are LGHNA and YNFKEQ. V lost 0 bases, J lost 10 bases, and 6 bases lay in between. Random hexamers were used to reverse transcribe an amount of 0.5 to 1 ug RNA. TCR beta CDR3 was amplified by immunoSEQ multiplex PCR. This amplification extended across 54 Vbeta and 13 Jbeta segments. TCRdb fed the immunoSEQ multiplex PCR reads into MiXCR, producing one record per CDR3 protein. The sample consists of fewer than 150,000 distinct CDR3 sequences, more than 90% of them appearing once. It was negative isolation that provided the CD8+ and CD4+ T cells, whereas TEMRA cells were enriched by FACS. A word on this clonotype: No antigen is known for it.

This TCR came from a human donor in good health. This chain joins TRBV4-2 and TRBJ1-1; D call uncertain. Sequencing input: CD4+ T cells from PBMCs. Written as DNA, the CDR3 is TGTGCCAGCAGCCAAGATGGAGGAGCTTTCTTT. Amino acids: CASSQDGGAFF.